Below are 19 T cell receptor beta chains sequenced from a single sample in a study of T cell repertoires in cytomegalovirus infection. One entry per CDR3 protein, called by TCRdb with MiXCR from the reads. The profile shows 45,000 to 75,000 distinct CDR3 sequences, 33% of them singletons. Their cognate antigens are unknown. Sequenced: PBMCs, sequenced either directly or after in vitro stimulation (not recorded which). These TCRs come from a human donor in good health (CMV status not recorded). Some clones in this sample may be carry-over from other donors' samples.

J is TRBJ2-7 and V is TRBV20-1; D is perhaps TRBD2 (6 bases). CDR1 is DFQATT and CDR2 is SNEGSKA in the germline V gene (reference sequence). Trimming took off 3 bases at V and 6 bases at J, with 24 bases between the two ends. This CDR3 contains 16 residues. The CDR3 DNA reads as TGCAGTGCTAGGGCCGCCTCAGGAGGCCTGGGGGGCGAGCAGTACTTC. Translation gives CSARAASGGLGGEQYF.

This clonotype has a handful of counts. CDR3 in amino acids: CASSDYQGQPQHF. For the CDR3, the DNA is TGTGCCAGCAGCGACTATCAGGGTCAGCCCCAGCATTTT. V usage is TRBV11-2 and J usage is TRBJ1-5; D is perhaps TRBD1 (5 bases). V lost 5 bases and J lost 6, with 11 bases in between. CDR1 is SGHAT and CDR2 is FQNNGV in the germline V gene. CDR3 size: 13 residues.

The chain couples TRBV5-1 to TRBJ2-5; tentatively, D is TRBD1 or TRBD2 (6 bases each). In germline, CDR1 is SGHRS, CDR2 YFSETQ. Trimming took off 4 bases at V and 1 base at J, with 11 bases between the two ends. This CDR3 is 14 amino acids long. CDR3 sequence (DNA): TGCGCCAGCAGCGGCGGGACACCCCAAGAGACCCAGTACTTC. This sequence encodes CASSGGTPQETQYF.

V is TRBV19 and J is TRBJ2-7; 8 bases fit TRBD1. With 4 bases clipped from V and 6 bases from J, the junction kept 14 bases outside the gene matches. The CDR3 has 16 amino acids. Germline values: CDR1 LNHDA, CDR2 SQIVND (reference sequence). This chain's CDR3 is CASSTGGQGGRSEQYF. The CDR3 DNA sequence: TGTGCCAGTAGTACCGGCGGACAGGGAGGTCGGAGCGAGCAGTACTTC.

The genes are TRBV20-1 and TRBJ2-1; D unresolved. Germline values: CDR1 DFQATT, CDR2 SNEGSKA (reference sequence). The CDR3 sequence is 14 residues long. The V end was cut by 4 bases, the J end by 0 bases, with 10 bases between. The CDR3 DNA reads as TGCAGTGCTACAGACCCGAGCTCCTACAATGAGCAGTTCTTC. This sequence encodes CSATDPSSYNEQFF.

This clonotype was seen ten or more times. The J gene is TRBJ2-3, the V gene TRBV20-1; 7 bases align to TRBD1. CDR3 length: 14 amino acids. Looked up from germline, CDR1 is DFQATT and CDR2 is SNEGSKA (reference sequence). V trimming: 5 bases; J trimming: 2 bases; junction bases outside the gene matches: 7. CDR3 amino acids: CSAGRDRYTDTQYF. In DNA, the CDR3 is TGCAGTGCTGGAAGGGACAGATACACAGATACGCAGTATTTT.

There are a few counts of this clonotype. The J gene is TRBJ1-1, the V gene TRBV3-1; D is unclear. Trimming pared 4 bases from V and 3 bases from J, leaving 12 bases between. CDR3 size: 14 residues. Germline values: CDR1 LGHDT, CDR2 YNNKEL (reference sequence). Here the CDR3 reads CASSPLRVDTEAFF. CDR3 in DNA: TGTGCCAGCAGCCCCCTAAGGGTAGACACTGAAGCTTTCTTT.

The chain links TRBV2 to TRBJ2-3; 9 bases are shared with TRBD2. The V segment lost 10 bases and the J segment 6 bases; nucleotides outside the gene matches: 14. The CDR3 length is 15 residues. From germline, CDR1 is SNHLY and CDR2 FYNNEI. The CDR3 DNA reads TGTGCCACCCTTCGTGGCGGGGGGGCAGAGGATACGCAGTATTTT. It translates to CATLRGGGAEDTQYF.

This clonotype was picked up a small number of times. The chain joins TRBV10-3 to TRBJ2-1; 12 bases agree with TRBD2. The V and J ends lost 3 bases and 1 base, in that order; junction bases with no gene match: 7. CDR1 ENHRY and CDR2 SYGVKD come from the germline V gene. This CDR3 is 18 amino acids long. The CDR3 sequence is CAISDPTGTSGSYNEQFF. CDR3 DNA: TGTGCCATCAGTGACCCTACCGGGACTAGCGGGTCCTACAATGAGCAGTTCTTC.

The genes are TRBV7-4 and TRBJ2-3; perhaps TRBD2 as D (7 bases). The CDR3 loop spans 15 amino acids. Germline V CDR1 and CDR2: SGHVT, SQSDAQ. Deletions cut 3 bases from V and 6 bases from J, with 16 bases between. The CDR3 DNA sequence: TGTGCCAGCAGCTTCTGGGGGGGGGGGGCCGATACGCAGTATTTT. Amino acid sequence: CASSFWGGGADTQYF. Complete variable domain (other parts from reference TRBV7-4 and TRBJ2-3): GAGVSQSPRYKVAKRGRDVALRCDSISGHVTLYWYRQTLGQGSEVLTYSQSDAQRDKSGRPSGRFSAERPERSVSTLKIQRTEQGDSAVYLCASSFWGGGADTQYFGPGTRLTVL.

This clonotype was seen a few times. In nucleotides, the CDR3 is TGTGCCAGCAGTTACACTTGGACTAGCGGGAGAGGTGGGGAGACCCAGTACTTC. Its protein is CASSYTWTSGRGGETQYF. This chain links TRBV6-6 with TRBJ2-5, with 13 bases lining up with TRBD2. Germline V gene lookup returns CDR1 MNHNY and CDR2 SVGAGI (reference sequence). The junction had 11 bases not matched to a gene; V was cut back by 2 bases and J by 5 bases. This CDR3 comprises 18 residues.

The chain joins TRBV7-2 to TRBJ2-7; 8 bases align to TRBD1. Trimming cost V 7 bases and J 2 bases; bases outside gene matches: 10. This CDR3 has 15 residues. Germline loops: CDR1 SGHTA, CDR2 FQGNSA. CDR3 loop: CASTINLRGPYEQYF. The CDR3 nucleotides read TGTGCCAGCACAATTAACCTCAGGGGGCCCTACGAGCAGTACTTC.

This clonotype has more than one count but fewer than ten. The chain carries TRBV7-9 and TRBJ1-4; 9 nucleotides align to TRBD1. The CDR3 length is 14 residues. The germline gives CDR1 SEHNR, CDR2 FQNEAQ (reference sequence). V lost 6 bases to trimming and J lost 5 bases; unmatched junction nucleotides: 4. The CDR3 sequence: CASRLTGGNEKLFF. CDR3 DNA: TGTGCCAGCAGGCTGACAGGGGGAAATGAAAAACTGTTTTTT.

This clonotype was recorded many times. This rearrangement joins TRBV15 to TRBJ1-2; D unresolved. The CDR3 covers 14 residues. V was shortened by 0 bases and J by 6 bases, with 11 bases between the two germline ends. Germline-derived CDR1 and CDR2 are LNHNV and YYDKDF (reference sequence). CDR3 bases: TGTGCCACCAGCAGAGAGGTGGGAAACCATGGCTACACCTTC. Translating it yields CATSREVGNHGYTF.

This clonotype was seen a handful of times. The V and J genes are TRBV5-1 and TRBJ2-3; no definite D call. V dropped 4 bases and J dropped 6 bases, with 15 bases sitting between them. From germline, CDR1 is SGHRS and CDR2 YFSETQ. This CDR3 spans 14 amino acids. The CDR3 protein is CASSPGGVGDTQYF. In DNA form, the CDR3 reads TGCGCCAGCAGCCCTGGTGGGGTAGGGGATACGCAGTATTTT. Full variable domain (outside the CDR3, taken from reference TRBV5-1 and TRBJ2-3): KAGVTQTPRYLIKTRGQQVTLSCSPISGHRSVSWYQQTPGQGLQFLFEYFSETQRNKGNFPGRFSGRQFSNSRSEMNVSTLELGDSALYLCASSPGGVGDTQYFGPGTRLTVL.

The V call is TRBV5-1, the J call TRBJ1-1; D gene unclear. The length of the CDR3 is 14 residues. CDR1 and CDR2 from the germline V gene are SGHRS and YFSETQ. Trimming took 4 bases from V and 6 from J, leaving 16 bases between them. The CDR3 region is CASSVGRGSPEAFF. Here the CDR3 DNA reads TGCGCCAGCAGCGTCGGACGGGGATCGCCTGAAGCTTTCTTT. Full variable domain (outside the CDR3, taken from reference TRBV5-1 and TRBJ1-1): KAGVTQTPRYLIKTRGQQVTLSCSPISGHRSVSWYQQTPGQGLQFLFEYFSETQRNKGNFPGRFSGRQFSNSRSEMNVSTLELGDSALYLCASSVGRGSPEAFFGQGTRLTVV.

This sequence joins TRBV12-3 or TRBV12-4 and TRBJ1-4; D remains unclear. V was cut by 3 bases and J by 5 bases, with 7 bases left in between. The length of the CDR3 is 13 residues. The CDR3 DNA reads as TGTGCCAGCAGTTTTCGCCGCAATGAAAAACTGTTTTTT. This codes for CASSFRRNEKLFF.

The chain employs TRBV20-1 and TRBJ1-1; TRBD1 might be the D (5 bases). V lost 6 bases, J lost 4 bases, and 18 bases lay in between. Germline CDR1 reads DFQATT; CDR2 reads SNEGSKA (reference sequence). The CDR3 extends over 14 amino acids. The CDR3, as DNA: TGCAGTGCCCGATCGGGATCGGGGGGCACTGAAGCTTTCTTT. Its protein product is CSARSGSGGTEAFF.

CDR3 coding DNA: TGTGCCAGCAGCCGTGGACAGAGCTACGAGCAGTACTTC. Protein: CASSRGQSYEQYF. The gene calls are TRBV6-8 and TRBJ2-7, with a possible D match to TRBD1 (6 bases). Germline V gene lookup returns CDR1 MNHGY and CDR2 SAAAGT. This CDR3 is built from 13 residues. Trimming removed 6 bases from V and 3 bases from J, with 12 bases in between.